This TCR beta chain was captured in a study of blood T cell repertoires in COVID-19. In the study overall: COVID-19 samples from acute and convalescent phases originated in the United States, Italy and Spain. Nucleic acid was either cDNA or gDNA, and it came from T cells, B-cell-depleted T cells, or PBMCs.

The CDR3 sequence is 11 residues long. CDR1 and CDR2 (germline): KGHDR, SFDVKD. V lost 8 bases and J lost 7, with 11 bases in between. In the original analysis: Amplification with reference gene primers provided the estimates of nucleated cell counts. The data were produced by immunoSEQ multiplex PCR, yet TCRdb's version contains in-frame clones alone and is incomplete. The V and J calls and clone size come from that table; D and trimming were worked out from the DNA. Altogether around 300,000 clones are present, roughly 84% being singletons, with the ten largest covering 1%. The specimen sequenced was peripheral blood. The chain combines TRBV24-1 with TRBJ2-7; tentatively, D is TRBD1 (6 bases). The clonotype comes from a man in his fifties or sixties with active or convalescent COVID-19. CDR3 in amino acids: CATIGGGEQYF. In DNA, the CDR3 is TGTGCCACCATTGGGGGCGGGGAGCAGTACTTC.